Detailed here is one TCR beta chain. The data stem from a study of blood T cell repertoires in COVID-19. Study as a whole: Collection of acute and convalescent COVID-19 samples took place in the United States, Italy and Spain.

The cohort comprised adults aged roughly 18 to 95 years residing in around 25 US areas. Participant reports of clinical history set cohort assignment. Cohort 3 recovered donors had two negative PCRs, clearance, or symptom resolution. Clones were read by immunoSEQ multiplex PCR, and TCRdb kept only the in-frame ones, dropping some. The sample includes approximately 280,000 clones, less than 85% seen only once; the top ten take roughly 2.5%. Input material: PBMCs or T cells enriched from blood (not recorded which). This TCR was recovered from a woman between 45 and 65 years old who had recovered from COVID-19.

The CDR3 DNA reads TGTGCCAGCAGTTTAGCCAAGGACAGGGGTGCTTTCTTT. This gives the protein CASSLAKDRGAFF. The chain uses TRBV12-3 or TRBV12-4 and TRBJ1-1, with 9 bases fitting TRBD1. This CDR3 comprises 13 residues. V lost 0 bases to trimming and J lost 11 bases; unmatched junction nucleotides: 4.